These T cell receptor beta chains were read from a single sample in a study of blood T cell repertoires in COVID-19. Here immunoSEQ multiplex PCR was the method, and the copy in TCRdb shows in-frame clones only, minus some. In the table there are 93,000 or so clones, 70% to 90% of which are singletons. Sequencing input: peripheral blood. These receptor sequences come from a man aged 45-60 years in a cohort sampled during active COVID-19. Both conserved end residues are part of each CDR3. A D gene is named only where the DNA matches it firmly. Clone size appears in some rows only: once, few, many, or a class for an expanded clone.

CDR3nt: TGTGCCAGCTCACGGGGGACAGGGGCCTCTAGCACAGATACGCAGTATTTT
CDR3aa: CASSRGTGASSTDTQYF
v_gene: TRBV18
abundance: .
j_gene: TRBJ2-3
d_gene: TRBD1

CDR3nt: TGTGCCAGCAGTCGAAACGCCGGGACAGGGGTTAGGGCCACTGAAGCTTTCTTT
CDR3aa: CASSRNAGTGVRATEAFF
v_gene: TRBV6-4
abundance: once
j_gene: TRBJ1-1
d_gene: TRBD1

CDR3nt: TGTGCCAGCAGCTTAGAACCGCAGACAGATACGCAGTATTTT
CDR3aa: CASSLEPQTDTQYF
v_gene: TRBV11-3
abundance: .
j_gene: TRBJ2-3
d_gene: .

CDR3nt: TGTGCCAGCCGACTAGCGGTTTTGGGGGGACGGGAGCAGTTCTTC
CDR3aa: CASRLAVLGGREQFF
v_gene: TRBV19
abundance: .
j_gene: TRBJ2-1
d_gene: TRBD2

CDR3nt: TGTGCCAGTGGGCTGATTAACTATGGCTACACCTTC
CDR3aa: CASGLINYGYTF
v_gene: TRBV19
abundance: .
j_gene: TRBJ1-2
d_gene: .

CDR3nt: TGTGCCAGCAGCTTAACTAGCGGCGGAACCGGGGAGCTGTTTTTT
CDR3aa: CASSLTSGGTGELFF
v_gene: TRBV7-6
abundance: .
j_gene: TRBJ2-2
d_gene: TRBD2

CDR3nt: TGCGCCAGCAGCCAATATACAGGCTCTGCCTCTGGAAACACCATATATTTT
CDR3aa: CASSQYTGSASGNTIYF
v_gene: TRBV4-1
abundance: .
j_gene: TRBJ1-3
d_gene: .

CDR3nt: TGTGCCAGCAGCTTAGCGGGGACAGGGAACCCCAATCAGCCCCAGCATTTT
CDR3aa: CASSLAGTGNPNQPQHF
v_gene: TRBV7-6
abundance: few
j_gene: TRBJ1-5
d_gene: TRBD1

CDR3nt: TGTGCCAGCAGCGGAACCCGGGACTATAGGGGCTACACCTTC
CDR3aa: CASSGTRDYRGYTF
v_gene: TRBV7-9
abundance: .
j_gene: TRBJ1-2
d_gene: .

CDR3nt: TGTGCCAGCGGAACGGACAGACTCTCTGGAAACACCATATATTTT
CDR3aa: CASGTDRLSGNTIYF
v_gene: TRBV6-5
abundance: .
j_gene: TRBJ1-3
d_gene: .

CDR3nt: TGTGCCAGCAGGGATCAGCGGGGGAGCACAGATACGCAGTATTTT
CDR3aa: CASRDQRGSTDTQYF
v_gene: TRBV5-4
abundance: few
j_gene: TRBJ2-3
d_gene: TRBD2

CDR3nt: TGTGCCAGCAGCCGCCTTGGAGGGGCAGGCGGGGGACTTGAAGCTTTCTTT
CDR3aa: CASSRLGGAGGGLEAFF
v_gene: TRBV14
abundance: once
j_gene: TRBJ1-1
d_gene: .

CDR3nt: TGTGCCAGCAGTTCAAAACGGGGGAGCTCTGGAAACACCATATATTTT
CDR3aa: CASSSKRGSSGNTIYF
v_gene: TRBV28
abundance: .
j_gene: TRBJ1-3
d_gene: .

CDR3nt: TGTGCCAGCAGTGCCCGACTCCCCCAGCTTTCCATGAACACTGAAGCTTTCTTT
CDR3aa: CASSARLPQLSMNTEAFF
v_gene: TRBV2
abundance: .
j_gene: TRBJ1-1
d_gene: .

CDR3nt: TGCGCCAGCAGCCAGGGACAGGGCCTCCACGAGCAGTACTTC
CDR3aa: CASSQGQGLHEQYF
v_gene: TRBV5-1
abundance: .
j_gene: TRBJ2-7
d_gene: TRBD1

CDR3nt: TGTGCCAGTAGTCAGGGGGCAAAGGACACTGAAGCTTTCTTT
CDR3aa: CASSQGAKDTEAFF
v_gene: TRBV19
abundance: .
j_gene: TRBJ1-1
d_gene: TRBD1

CDR3nt: TGTGCCAGCAGCTTGGGGCTACAGGGGGCGAGTGGAAACACCATATATTTT
CDR3aa: CASSLGLQGASGNTIYF
v_gene: TRBV5-4
abundance: .
j_gene: TRBJ1-3
d_gene: TRBD1

CDR3nt: TGTGCCAGCAGCTTGGGCAGTAGGTCCGGGCAGTACTTC
CDR3aa: CASSLGSRSGQYF
v_gene: TRBV11-1
abundance: .
j_gene: TRBJ2-7
d_gene: .

CDR3nt: TGTGCCAGCAGCTTATCAGGGGTGTTCGAGCAGTACTTC
CDR3aa: CASSLSGVFEQYF
v_gene: TRBV5-6
abundance: .
j_gene: TRBJ2-7
d_gene: .

CDR3nt: TGTGCCAGCTCACCACCGGGGAGCTCTGGAAACACCATATATTTT
CDR3aa: CASSPPGSSGNTIYF
v_gene: TRBV18
abundance: .
j_gene: TRBJ1-3
d_gene: .

CDR3nt: TGCAGTGCCAGTCGGGGTCTCACAGATACGCAGTATTTT
CDR3aa: CSASRGLTDTQYF
v_gene: TRBV20-1
abundance: .
j_gene: TRBJ2-3
d_gene: .

CDR3nt: TGCGCCAGCAGCTCCGGACCGGGAACCTACGAGCAGTACTTC
CDR3aa: CASSSGPGTYEQYF
v_gene: TRBV5-1
abundance: .
j_gene: TRBJ2-7
d_gene: .

CDR3nt: TGTGCCACCAGTGATTTGCCAGGACTGGCCGGGAACACCGGGGAGCTGTTTTTT
CDR3aa: CATSDLPGLAGNTGELFF
v_gene: TRBV24-1
abundance: .
j_gene: TRBJ2-2
d_gene: .

CDR3nt: TGTGCCAGCAGCTCCGGGACAGGGGGCGTGACAGATACGCAGTATTTT
CDR3aa: CASSSGTGGVTDTQYF
v_gene: TRBV11-1
abundance: .
j_gene: TRBJ2-3
d_gene: TRBD1

CDR3nt: TGTGCCAGCAGCACCCCCGGACAGGGGCAAGAGACCCAGTACTTC
CDR3aa: CASSTPGQGQETQYF
v_gene: TRBV13
abundance: .
j_gene: TRBJ2-5
d_gene: TRBD1

CDR3nt: TGCGCCAGCAGCTTAACTAGCGCACTCCGCACAGATACGCAGTATTTT
CDR3aa: CASSLTSALRTDTQYF
v_gene: TRBV5-1
abundance: .
j_gene: TRBJ2-3
d_gene: TRBD2

CDR3nt: TGTGCCAGTAGTATGGGCAGAAAAGAGACCCAGTACTTC
CDR3aa: CASSMGRKETQYF
v_gene: TRBV19
abundance: .
j_gene: TRBJ2-5
d_gene: .

CDR3nt: TGTGCCAGTTCCTACCGCATACTAGCGGTTAACACCGGGGAGCTGTTTTTT
CDR3aa: CASSYRILAVNTGELFF
v_gene: TRBV19
abundance: once
j_gene: TRBJ2-2
d_gene: TRBD2

CDR3nt: TGTGCCATCAGACAGGGGGCGAACACTGAAGCTTTCTTT
CDR3aa: CAIRQGANTEAFF
v_gene: TRBV10-3
abundance: .
j_gene: TRBJ1-1
d_gene: TRBD1

CDR3nt: TGTGCCAGCTCACCACGGGCAGGGAACACTGAAGCTTTCTTT
CDR3aa: CASSPRAGNTEAFF
v_gene: TRBV18
abundance: .
j_gene: TRBJ1-1
d_gene: .

CDR3nt: TGTGCCAGTAGTATAGGAATTGGCAGATTGAACACTGAAGCTTTCTTT
CDR3aa: CASSIGIGRLNTEAFF
v_gene: TRBV19
abundance: .
j_gene: TRBJ1-1
d_gene: .

CDR3nt: TGTGCCAGCAGTGGCGGGGACGCATATAATTCACCCCTCCACTTT
CDR3aa: CASSGGDAYNSPLHF
v_gene: TRBV25-1
abundance: .
j_gene: TRBJ1-6
d_gene: .

CDR3nt: TGTGCCAGCAGTAGATCCGGGACTGAGAACTATGGCTACACCTTC
CDR3aa: CASSRSGTENYGYTF
v_gene: TRBV6-5
abundance: .
j_gene: TRBJ1-2
d_gene: .

CDR3nt: TGTGCCAGCAGCCCGCGGTGGAGAGGGAGACGTGAAAATTCACCCCTCCACTTT
CDR3aa: CASSPRWRGRRENSPLHF
v_gene: TRBV14
abundance: .
j_gene: TRBJ1-6
d_gene: .

CDR3nt: TGTGCCAGTTCGGGACAGGGCCTCCAAGAGACCCAGTACTTC
CDR3aa: CASSGQGLQETQYF
v_gene: TRBV6-6
abundance: .
j_gene: TRBJ2-5
d_gene: TRBD1

CDR3nt: TGTGCCAGCAGCTGGAGGGGGCCGCAGTTCTTC
CDR3aa: CASSWRGPQFF
v_gene: TRBV7-2
abundance: .
j_gene: TRBJ2-1
d_gene: .

CDR3nt: TGCGCCAGCAGCTTAAATATCGGGACAGGCCTGGGCTACACCTTC
CDR3aa: CASSLNIGTGLGYTF
v_gene: TRBV5-1
abundance: .
j_gene: TRBJ1-2
d_gene: TRBD1

CDR3nt: TGCGCCAGCAGCCAAGAAATCGGACTAGCGGGGGGGCCGGACACCGGGGAGCTGTTTTTT
CDR3aa: CASSQEIGLAGGPDTGELFF
v_gene: TRBV4-1
abundance: once
j_gene: TRBJ2-2
d_gene: TRBD2

CDR3nt: TGTGCCACCAGTGACCCTAGCGGGGGGGCCGAAAGTACAGATACGCAGTATTTT
CDR3aa: CATSDPSGGAESTDTQYF
v_gene: TRBV24-1
abundance: .
j_gene: TRBJ2-3
d_gene: TRBD2

CDR3nt: TGTGCCAGTGCTGGACAGATTAATCAGCCCCAGCATTTT
CDR3aa: CASAGQINQPQHF
v_gene: TRBV19
abundance: .
j_gene: TRBJ1-5
d_gene: .

CDR3nt: TGTGCCAGCAGCACAGCGGCGGCGCAGTTCTTC
CDR3aa: CASSTAAAQFF
v_gene: TRBV11-2
abundance: once
j_gene: TRBJ2-1
d_gene: .

CDR3nt: TGCGCCAGCAGCGCGGACAGGAGACTCGACAATGAGCAGTTCTTC
CDR3aa: CASSADRRLDNEQFF
v_gene: TRBV5-1
abundance: .
j_gene: TRBJ2-1
d_gene: TRBD1

CDR3nt: TGTGCCAGCACCCCTAGCGGGGGGTATGAAGATACGCAGTATTTT
CDR3aa: CASTPSGGYEDTQYF
v_gene: TRBV6-5
abundance: .
j_gene: TRBJ2-3
d_gene: TRBD2

CDR3nt: TGCGCCAGCAGTCTGACCGGGACAGGAGGAAACACCATATATTTT
CDR3aa: CASSLTGTGGNTIYF
v_gene: TRBV5-1
abundance: .
j_gene: TRBJ1-3
d_gene: TRBD1

CDR3nt: TGTGCCAGTAGTCGGGACAGCAGCATGAACACTGAAGCTTTCTTT
CDR3aa: CASSRDSSMNTEAFF
v_gene: TRBV19
abundance: .
j_gene: TRBJ1-1
d_gene: TRBD1

CDR3nt: TGTGCCAGCAGTCTACCGACAGGGGAAAATCAGCCCCAGCATTTT
CDR3aa: CASSLPTGENQPQHF
v_gene: TRBV28
abundance: once
j_gene: TRBJ1-5
d_gene: TRBD1

CDR3nt: TGTGCCATCCAGGGGTTAGGTGTAGATACGCAGTATTTT
CDR3aa: CAIQGLGVDTQYF
v_gene: TRBV28
abundance: .
j_gene: TRBJ2-3
d_gene: .

CDR3nt: TGTGCCAGCATGGGGAGGGCGGGCACCGGGGAGCTGTTTTTT
CDR3aa: CASMGRAGTGELFF
v_gene: TRBV5-5
abundance: .
j_gene: TRBJ2-2
d_gene: TRBD2

CDR3nt: TGTGCCAGCAGTTTAGGAGGGGACTATGGCTACACCTTC
CDR3aa: CASSLGGDYGYTF
v_gene: TRBV28
abundance: .
j_gene: TRBJ1-2
d_gene: .

CDR3nt: TGTGCCAGCAGTGCTAGCGGGGTTAGTGGTGAGCAGTTCTTC
CDR3aa: CASSASGVSGEQFF
v_gene: TRBV2
abundance: .
j_gene: TRBJ2-1
d_gene: TRBD2

CDR3nt: TGTGCCAGCAGCTTGGGGGGTGACAGGGTAGCCAATTCACCCCTCCACTTT
CDR3aa: CASSLGGDRVANSPLHF
v_gene: TRBV5-6
abundance: .
j_gene: TRBJ1-6
d_gene: TRBD1

CDR3nt: TGTGCCAGCAGGGTGGGGTGGCAGGGGACGGAGACCCAGTACTTC
CDR3aa: CASRVGWQGTETQYF
v_gene: TRBV25-1
abundance: .
j_gene: TRBJ2-5
d_gene: .

CDR3nt: TGTGCCAGCAGTTTACGCTCCGCGAGGAGCGGGGGGGCCTACGAGCAGTACTTC
CDR3aa: CASSLRSARSGGAYEQYF
v_gene: TRBV27
abundance: .
j_gene: TRBJ2-7
d_gene: TRBD2

CDR3nt: TGCAGTGCGAACAGGGTGGAGACCCAGTACTTC
CDR3aa: CSANRVETQYF
v_gene: TRBV20-1
abundance: .
j_gene: TRBJ2-5
d_gene: .

CDR3nt: TGTGCCAGCAGTGGGGCAGGTGGAAACTATGGCTACACCTTC
CDR3aa: CASSGAGGNYGYTF
v_gene: TRBV25-1
abundance: once
j_gene: TRBJ1-2
d_gene: .

CDR3nt: TGCAGTCTCACAGGGGACACTGAAGCTTTCTTT
CDR3aa: CSLTGDTEAFF
v_gene: TRBV20-1
abundance: .
j_gene: TRBJ1-1
d_gene: TRBD1